A selection of T cell receptor beta chains follows, all from one sample in a study of T cell responses to AZD1222 COVID-19 vaccine. Method: immunoSEQ multiplex PCR; TCRdb's copy keeps in-frame clones and lacks some. The profile shows about 120,000 clones, more than 85% of them singletons. The sequencing used peripheral blood, collected on day 0 of AZD1222 vaccination. All receptors derive from an adult in good health. Both conserved end residues are trimmed from each CDR3. The order of the fields is J gene, V gene, CDR3 protein.

TRBJ2-2 TRBV24-1 ATSDQSGELF
TRBJ2-3 TRBV5-6 ASSLGGSVDTQY
TRBJ2-1 TRBV3-1/TRBV3-2 ASSYPGLANEQF
TRBJ2-7 TRBV6-4 ASSRGQGDEQY
TRBJ2-3 TRBV7-9 ASSLGLAGANTQY
TRBJ2-7 TRBV30 AWSADYEQY
TRBJ2-7 TRBV7-3 ASSQTIDQGDEQY
TRBJ2-1 TRBV5-4 ASSSRDLKGNEQF
TRBJ1-1 TRBV28 ASSFGGLGAF
TRBJ1-2 TRBV6-5 ASSRDQFYGYT
TRBJ2-7 TRBV5-1 ASSLTTGGSYEQY
TRBJ2-7 TRBV12-5 ASGPRGGAYEQY
TRBJ1-3 TRBV11-2 ASSLDGSSGNTIY
TRBJ1-4 TRBV11-2 ASSISSGTWDEKLF
TRBJ1-6 TRBV28 ASSSSRGRGSPLH
TRBJ1-1 TRBV27 ASSRTFDKSEAF
TRBJ2-2 TRBV9 ASSVDGGVTGELF
TRBJ2-1 TRBV15 ATSVLNNEQF
TRBJ2-2 TRBV6-5 ASRIFGTGELF
TRBJ1-4 TRBV11-2 ASSPRTGVGKLF
TRBJ1-5 TRBV12-3/TRBV12-4 ASSLRGQPQH
TRBJ1-5 TRBV10-2 ASSVETGLGQPQH
TRBJ2-7 TRBV6-5 ASSYDSSYEQY
TRBJ2-7 TRBV27 ASSLVAPSAISYEQY
TRBJ2-1 TRBV7-3 ASSRDGRGTSQQF
TRBJ1-4 TRBV3-1/TRBV3-2 ASSQGDRGPEKLF
TRBJ2-2 TRBV7-9 ASSPFSGELF
TRBJ2-3 TRBV9 ASGASTDTQY
TRBJ2-1 TRBV15 ATSRDQGGRAVNEQF
TRBJ1-1 TRBV5-1 ASSFGGQFLEAF
TRBJ1-1 TRBV27 ASSYSYRSVRVPNTEAF
TRBJ1-1 TRBV19 ASTRGAFGTEAF
TRBJ1-2 TRBV18 ASSPSPGTGTGGYT